Each of the 31 T cell receptor beta chains below was sequenced from the same sample in a study of blood T cell repertoires in COVID-19. Assay used: immunoSEQ multiplex PCR; TCRdb lists only in-frame clones, some missing. In the table there are 150,000 to 200,000 clones, approximately 84% of which are singletons. The sample was peripheral blood. Receptors were obtained from a human donor with acute or convalescent COVID-19. The donor label of this sample is uncertain.

The chain joins TRBV28 to TRBJ1-1, with 7 bases identical to TRBD1. Germline values: CDR1 MDHEN, CDR2 SYDVKM. The CDR3 length is 16 residues. V shed 6 bases, J shed 1 base, and the junction held 11 bases outside the gene matches. CDR3 nucleotide sequence: TGTGCCAGCAGCCTCCAGGGGGGCCTTGGGAACACTGAAGCTTTCTTT. It encodes CASSLQGGLGNTEAFF.

As concerns this clone: In the same sample, other DNA sequences code for this CDR3. This chain connects TRBV6-5 to TRBJ2-7, with 10 positions matching TRBD1. V trimming: 2 bases; J trimming: 1 base; junction bases outside the gene matches: 2. Germline CDR1 MNHEY, CDR2 SVGAGI. The CDR3 loop spans 15 amino acids. The CDR3 DNA sequence: TGTGCCAGCAGTTACCGGGACAGGGGATCCTACGAGCAGTACTTC. Protein sequence: CASSYRDRGSYEQYF.

J is TRBJ1-2 and V is TRBV7-3, with TRBD1 matching over 8 bases. Germline loops: CDR1 SGHTA, CDR2 FQGTGA. The CDR3 contains 13 residues. J gave up 8 bases and V 1 base, and 3 bases lay outside the gene matches. This CDR3 is CASSLRSGGGYTF. CDR3 bases: TGTGCCAGCAGCTTAAGGTCAGGGGGCGGCTACACCTTC.

This chain uses TRBV19 with TRBJ2-3; 12 nucleotides agree with TRBD2. With 5 bases clipped from V and 6 bases from J, the junction kept 3 bases outside the gene matches. Germline V lookup: CDR1 LNHDA, CDR2 SQIVND (reference sequence). The CDR3 contains 14 residues. DNA of the CDR3: TGTGCCAGTAGTCGACTAGCGGGAGCGGATACGCAGTATTTT. It specifies CASSRLAGADTQYF.

V gene TRBV6-5 combines with J gene TRBJ1-1; D not resolved. This CDR3 contains 15 residues. From germline, CDR1 is MNHEY and CDR2 SVGAGI. Trimming took 5 bases from V and 1 from J, leaving 14 bases between them. The CDR3 DNA sequence: TGTGCCAGCAGTAGAGGCACCCCTTCGAACACTGAAGCTTTCTTT. Its protein is CASSRGTPSNTEAFF.

This chain links TRBV2 with TRBJ2-7; TRBD2 might be the D (7 bases). Germline CDR1 and CDR2: SNHLY and FYNNEI. The germline V and J ends were trimmed by 4 bases and 6 bases, with 10 bases remaining between them. The CDR3 covers 12 residues. CDR3 bases: TGTGCCAGCAGTGTTAGGGGGGGCGAGCAGTACTTC. It encodes CASSVRGGEQYF.

This sequence joins TRBV6-5 and TRBJ2-7; D gene ambiguous. CDR3 length: 11 amino acids. The V gene's germline CDR1 is MNHEY and CDR2 SVGAGI. With 7 bases removed from V and 7 bases from J, the gap between germline ends came to 11 bases. The CDR3 spells CASKNVREQYF. The CDR3 DNA is TGTGCCAGCAAAAACGTGAGGGAGCAGTACTTC.

The V and J genes are TRBV7-8 and TRBJ2-3; TRBD2 might be the D (6 bases). This CDR3 region has 14 residues. The germline CDR1 and CDR2 sequences are SGHVS and FQNEAQ. V dropped 1 base and J dropped 4 bases, with 9 bases sitting between them. Here the CDR3 reads CASSLEWGADTQYF. Written as DNA, the CDR3 is TGTGCCAGCAGCTTAGAGTGGGGGGCAGATACGCAGTATTTT.

J is TRBJ1-5 and V is TRBV9; D call uncertain. CDR1 SGDLS and CDR2 YYNGEE come from the germline V gene. The CDR3 contains 12 residues. V was cut by 4 bases and J by 3 bases, with 5 bases left in between. The CDR3 sequence is CASSPHNQPQHF. DNA for the CDR3: TGTGCCAGCAGCCCCCACAATCAGCCCCAGCATTTT.

V gene TRBV6-5 combines with J gene TRBJ1-1; D gene ambiguous. The CDR3 length is 15 residues. The V end lost 8 bases, the J end lost 1 base, and 17 bases lay between the germline ends. CDR1 is MNHEY, CDR2 SVGAGI, per germline. CDR3 protein: CASQPSWAANTEAFF. DNA of the CDR3: TGTGCCAGCCAACCCTCGTGGGCTGCGAACACTGAAGCTTTCTTT.

V gene TRBV6-5 combines with J gene TRBJ1-1, with a possible D match to TRBD1 (6 bases). V was clipped by 7 bases and J by 5 bases, with 20 bases between them. This CDR3 spans 15 amino acids. Germline CDR1 is MNHEY and CDR2 is SVGAGI. CDR3 DNA: TGTGCCAGCACCTTAACAGGGCAGGAGAGGACTGAAGCTTTCTTT. Protein product: CASTLTGQERTEAFF.

The chain carries TRBV4-1 and TRBJ2-7; 7 bases line up with TRBD2. Germline V gene sequence: CDR1 MGHRA, CDR2 YSYEKL. This CDR3 comprises 14 residues. Losses at the gene ends were 4 bases for V and 2 bases for J; bases not matched to a gene: 5. The CDR3 nucleotides read TGCGCCAGCAGCCGCGGGGAGGGAACCTACGAGCAGTACTTC. It codes for CASSRGEGTYEQYF.

This chain connects TRBV27 to TRBJ2-5; D is possibly TRBD2 (6 bases). The CDR3 spans 15 residues. Per the germline V gene, CDR1 is MNHEY and CDR2 is SMNVEV (reference sequence). Trimming stripped 3 bases from V and 5 bases from J, with 16 bases between. Here the CDR3 DNA reads TGTGCCAGCAGTTTCGGGACTGGACCATGGGAGACCCAGTACTTC. Translated: CASSFGTGPWETQYF.

The chain joins TRBV10-2 to TRBJ1-4; 10 nucleotides match TRBD1. CDR3 size: 16 residues. V was pared by 5 bases and J by 5 bases, with 8 bases of the junction left unmatched. Germline loops: CDR1 WSHSY, CDR2 SAAADI. The CDR3 coding sequence is TGCGCCAGCAGTACAACTCCGGGACAGGGGAATGAAAAACTGTTTTTT. Protein: CASSTTPGQGNEKLFF.

This chain connects TRBV30 to TRBJ1-2, with no clear D. Germline CDR1 reads GTSNPN; CDR2 reads SVGIG (reference sequence). The CDR3 has 14 residues. V lost 0 bases and J lost 0, with 8 bases in between. The CDR3 loop is CAWSVGSANYGYTF. Here the CDR3 DNA reads TGTGCCTGGAGTGTCGGGTCAGCTAACTATGGCTACACCTTC.

Remarks on this clone: At the DNA level, this CDR3 is encoded by other sequences in the same sample as well. The CDR3 protein is CASSPPGQNEKLFF. CDR3 DNA sequence: TGTGCCAGCTCACCACCGGGGCAGAATGAAAAACTGTTTTTT. V and J are TRBV18 and TRBJ1-4, with D possibly TRBD1 on 5 matching bases. The CDR3 extends over 14 amino acids. Per germline, CDR1 KGHSH and CDR2 LQKENI. V lost 0 bases and J lost 5, with 7 bases in between.

The rearrangement joins TRBV6-5 to TRBJ2-5; 7 nucleotides line up with TRBD1. CDR3 length equals 13 residues. CDR1 MNHEY and CDR2 SVGAGI come from the germline V gene. With 7 bases clipped from V and 4 bases from J, the junction kept 6 bases outside the gene matches. CDR3 sequence reads: CASKIPGGETQYF. The CDR3 DNA is TGTGCCAGCAAAATCCCAGGGGGAGAGACCCAGTACTTC.

The chain couples TRBV11-3 to TRBJ1-1; the D gene is possibly TRBD1 (6 bases). The CDR3 spans 13 residues. The germline gives CDR1 SGHNT, CDR2 YENEEA. V lost 5 bases and J lost 1, with 8 bases in between. The CDR3 sequence: CASSRGGNTEAFF. The CDR3 coding sequence is TGTGCCAGCAGCCGAGGGGGGAACACTGAAGCTTTCTTT.

The chain links TRBV10-3 to TRBJ1-2; D might be TRBD1 (5 bases). The germline V gene encodes CDR1 ENHRY and CDR2 SYGVKD. With 8 bases removed from V and 0 bases from J, the gap between germline ends came to 10 bases. This CDR3 region has 13 residues. The CDR3 here is CAIAGFSNYGYTF. CDR3 DNA sequence: TGTGCCATCGCAGGGTTTTCTAACTATGGCTACACCTTC.

The chain has TRBV12-3 or TRBV12-4 and TRBJ1-1; D call uncertain. With 5 bases removed from V and 3 bases from J, the gap between germline ends came to 10 bases. This CDR3 is built from 13 residues. CDR3 DNA sequence: TGTGCCAGCAGTGTCCACGGTGACACTGAAGCTTTCTTT. Translation gives CASSVHGDTEAFF.

This CDR3 is CASSVGELAGVETQYF. DNA of the CDR3: TGTGCCAGCAGCGTAGGGGAACTAGCGGGAGTGGAGACCCAGTACTTC. The V gene is TRBV9, the J gene TRBJ2-5; 11 bases fit TRBD2. This CDR3 is built from 16 residues. Germline values: CDR1 SGDLS, CDR2 YYNGEE. Trimming cost V 0 bases and J 5 bases; bases outside gene matches: 6.

This sequence joins TRBV19 and TRBJ1-1; 7 nucleotides line up with TRBD1. Germline V lookup: CDR1 LNHDA, CDR2 SQIVND (reference sequence). The V and J ends lost 4 bases and 7 bases, in that order; junction bases with no gene match: 3. The CDR3 covers 12 residues. As DNA, the CDR3 is TGTGCCAGTAGTACGAGGGACAGTGAAGCTTTCTTT. Its translation is CASSTRDSEAFF.

The chain links TRBV2 to TRBJ2-1, with 10 bases fitting TRBD2. The CDR3 runs to 14 residues. Germline CDR1 SNHLY, CDR2 FYNNEI. The junction had 5 bases not matched to a gene; V was cut back by 4 bases and J by 8 bases. The DNA of the CDR3 is TGTGCCAGCAGTGTAACTAGCGGGATCGATGAGCAGTTCTTC. It yields the protein CASSVTSGIDEQFF.

This clone was observed a handful of times. This rearrangement joins TRBV5-4 to TRBJ1-1; D call uncertain. Germline V gives CDR1 SGHNT, CDR2 YYREEE (reference sequence). The V end lost 1 base, the J end lost 1 base, and 2 bases lay between the germline ends. The CDR3 has 12 amino acids. For the CDR3, the DNA is TGTGCCAGCAGCTTGCGGAACACTGAAGCTTTCTTT. It encodes CASSLRNTEAFF.

J is TRBJ2-2 and V is TRBV11-2, with 8 positions matching TRBD1. CDR1 is SGHAT, CDR2 FQNNGV, per germline. The junction had 15 bases not matched to a gene; V was cut back by 5 bases and J by 7 bases. This CDR3 is 17 amino acids long. The CDR3: CASSPTRNRGEIGELFF. The CDR3 DNA sequence: TGTGCCAGCAGCCCCACCCGAAACAGGGGGGAAATCGGGGAGCTGTTTTTT.

This chain connects TRBV25-1 to TRBJ1-2; TRBD1 matches 9 bases. The germline V gene encodes CDR1 MGHDK and CDR2 SYGVNS. After removal of 1 base from V and 5 bases from J, the junction contained 5 bases not matched to a gene. The CDR3 is 15 residues long. CDR3: CASSESGQGRYGYTF. In DNA, the CDR3 is TGTGCCAGCAGTGAATCCGGACAGGGGAGGTATGGCTACACCTTC.

The CDR3 coding sequence is TGTGCCAGCAGCTCCAGGGATGGCTACACCTTC. Translated, it gives CASSSRDGYTF. V usage is TRBV5-6 and J usage is TRBJ1-2; TRBD1 is a possible D gene (5 bases). This CDR3 is built from 11 residues. Germline CDR1 is SGHDT and CDR2 is YYEEEE. V lost 3 bases and J 6 bases, leaving 6 bases between the germline ends.

The gene calls are TRBV19 and TRBJ2-5; 7 nucleotides align to TRBD1. The CDR3 is 12 residues long. V trimming: 3 bases; J trimming: 5 bases; junction bases outside the gene matches: 0. Germline assignment: CDR1 LNHDA and CDR2 SQIVND (reference sequence). The chain's CDR3 is CASSMDRETQYF. The CDR3 bases are TGTGCCAGTAGTATGGACAGGGAGACCCAGTACTTC.

V gene TRBV7-2 combines with J gene TRBJ1-6; 8 nucleotides agree with TRBD1. The CDR3 loop spans 15 amino acids. In germline, CDR1 is SGHTA, CDR2 FQGNSA. The J segment lost 10 bases and the V segment lost 1 base, leaving 6 bases of the junction unmatched. CDR3 nucleotides: TGTGCCAGCAGCTTAGTCGGACAGGGAGGCTCACCCCTCCACTTT. Translation: CASSLVGQGGSPLHF.

This rearrangement joins TRBV11-2 to TRBJ1-1; D might be TRBD1 (5 bases). Germline CDR1 is SGHAT and CDR2 is FQNNGV. The CDR3 sequence is 14 residues long. V lost 5 bases, J lost 1 base, and 11 bases lay in between. The CDR3 region is CASSPRGGNTEAFF. The CDR3 coding sequence is TGTGCCAGCAGCCCCCGGGGGGGGAACACTGAAGCTTTCTTT.

The chain uses TRBV10-2 and TRBJ2-3; TRBD2 matches at 9 bases. The CDR3 is 16 amino acids. Germline V lookup: CDR1 WSHSY, CDR2 SAAADI. V lost 3 bases, J lost 6 bases, and 10 bases stayed unmatched. CDR3: CASSDESSGEVDTQYF. DNA for the CDR3: TGCGCCAGCAGTGACGAGTCTAGCGGGGAGGTGGATACGCAGTATTTT.